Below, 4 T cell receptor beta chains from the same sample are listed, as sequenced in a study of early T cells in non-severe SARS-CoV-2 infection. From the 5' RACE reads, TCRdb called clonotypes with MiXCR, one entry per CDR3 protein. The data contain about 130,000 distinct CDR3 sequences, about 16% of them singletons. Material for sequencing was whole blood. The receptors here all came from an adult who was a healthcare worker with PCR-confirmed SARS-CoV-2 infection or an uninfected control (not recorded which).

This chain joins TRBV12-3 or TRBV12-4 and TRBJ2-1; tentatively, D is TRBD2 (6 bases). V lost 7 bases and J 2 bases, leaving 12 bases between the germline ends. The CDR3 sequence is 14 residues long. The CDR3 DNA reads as TGTGCCAGCATCCTGGCGGGGCCCTACAATGAGCAGTTCTTC. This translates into CASILAGPYNEQFF.

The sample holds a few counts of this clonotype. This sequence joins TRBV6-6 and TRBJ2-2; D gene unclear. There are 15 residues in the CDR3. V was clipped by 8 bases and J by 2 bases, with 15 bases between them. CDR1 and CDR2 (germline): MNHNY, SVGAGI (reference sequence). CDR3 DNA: TGTGCCAGCGGTCGGCGGAATCCTAACACCGGGGAGCTGTTTTTT. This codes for CASGRRNPNTGELFF.

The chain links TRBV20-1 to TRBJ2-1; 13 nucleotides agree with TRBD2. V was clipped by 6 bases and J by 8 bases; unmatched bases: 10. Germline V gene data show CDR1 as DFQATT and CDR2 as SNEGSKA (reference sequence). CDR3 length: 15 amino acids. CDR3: CSADSGTSGVDEQFF. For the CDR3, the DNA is TGCAGTGCGGATTCCGGGACTAGCGGGGTAGATGAGCAGTTCTTC.

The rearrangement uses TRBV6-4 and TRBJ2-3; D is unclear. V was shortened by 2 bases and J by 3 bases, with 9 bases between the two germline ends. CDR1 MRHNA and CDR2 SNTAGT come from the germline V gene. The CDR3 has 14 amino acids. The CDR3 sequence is CASSDLAGTDTQYF. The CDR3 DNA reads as TGTGCCAGCAGTGACCTGGCAGGAACAGATACGCAGTATTTT.